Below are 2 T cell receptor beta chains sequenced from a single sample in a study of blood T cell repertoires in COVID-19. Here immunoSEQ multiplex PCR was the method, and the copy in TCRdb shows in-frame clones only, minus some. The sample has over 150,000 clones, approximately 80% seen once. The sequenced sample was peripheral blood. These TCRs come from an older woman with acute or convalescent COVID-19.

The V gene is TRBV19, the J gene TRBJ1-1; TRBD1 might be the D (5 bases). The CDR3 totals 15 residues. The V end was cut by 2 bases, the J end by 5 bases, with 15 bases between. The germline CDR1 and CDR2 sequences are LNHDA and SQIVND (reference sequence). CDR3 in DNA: TGTGCCAGTAGTATATTTTGGGCAGGGCGGACTGAAGCTTTCTTT. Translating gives CASSIFWAGRTEAFF.

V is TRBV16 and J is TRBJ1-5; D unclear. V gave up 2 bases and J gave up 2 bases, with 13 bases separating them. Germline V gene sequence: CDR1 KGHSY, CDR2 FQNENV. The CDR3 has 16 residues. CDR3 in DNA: TGTGCCAGCAGCCAAGGAGCGGGATTTGGCAATCAGCCCCAGCATTTT. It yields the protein CASSQGAGFGNQPQHF.